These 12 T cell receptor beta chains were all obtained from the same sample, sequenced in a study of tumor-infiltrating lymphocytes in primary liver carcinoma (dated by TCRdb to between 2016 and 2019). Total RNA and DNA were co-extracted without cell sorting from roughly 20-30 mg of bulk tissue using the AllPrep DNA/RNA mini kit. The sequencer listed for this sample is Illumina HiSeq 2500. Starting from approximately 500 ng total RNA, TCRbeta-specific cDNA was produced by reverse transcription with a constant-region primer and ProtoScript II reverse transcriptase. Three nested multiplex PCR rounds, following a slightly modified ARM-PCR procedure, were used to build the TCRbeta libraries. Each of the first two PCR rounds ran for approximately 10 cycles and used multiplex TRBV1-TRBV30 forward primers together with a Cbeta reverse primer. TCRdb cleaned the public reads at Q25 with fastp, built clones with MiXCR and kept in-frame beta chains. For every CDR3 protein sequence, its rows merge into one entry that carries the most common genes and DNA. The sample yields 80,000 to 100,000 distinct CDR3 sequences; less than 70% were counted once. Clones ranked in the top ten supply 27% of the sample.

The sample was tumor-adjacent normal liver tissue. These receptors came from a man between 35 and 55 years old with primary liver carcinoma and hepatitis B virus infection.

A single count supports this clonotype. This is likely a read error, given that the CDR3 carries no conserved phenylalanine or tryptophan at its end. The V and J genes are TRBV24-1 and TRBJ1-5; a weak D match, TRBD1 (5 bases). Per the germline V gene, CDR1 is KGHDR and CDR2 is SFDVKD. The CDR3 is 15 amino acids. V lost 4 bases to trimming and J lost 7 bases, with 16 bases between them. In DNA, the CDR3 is TGTGCCACCAGTGAGCCCGGGACCATTGACCAGCCCCAGCATTAT. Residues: CATSEPGTIDQPQHY.

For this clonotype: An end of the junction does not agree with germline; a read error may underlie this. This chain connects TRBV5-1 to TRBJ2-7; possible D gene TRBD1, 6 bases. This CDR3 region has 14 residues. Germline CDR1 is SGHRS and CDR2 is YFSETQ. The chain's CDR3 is CASSYGQGPVKQYF. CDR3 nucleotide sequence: TGCGCCAGCAGCTACGGGCAGGGGCCGGTCAAGCAATACTTC.

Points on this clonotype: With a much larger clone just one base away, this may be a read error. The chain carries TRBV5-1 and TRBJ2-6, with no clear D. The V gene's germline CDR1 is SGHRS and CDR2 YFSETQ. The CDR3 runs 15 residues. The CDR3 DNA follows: TGCGTCAGCAGCTCGGATCACCCCGGGGCCAACGTCCTGACTTTC. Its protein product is CVSSSDHPGANVLTF.

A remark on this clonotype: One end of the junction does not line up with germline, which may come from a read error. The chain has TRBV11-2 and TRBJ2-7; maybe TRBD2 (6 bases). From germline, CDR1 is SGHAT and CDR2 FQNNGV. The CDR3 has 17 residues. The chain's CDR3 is CDSSQDYGIRSSYEQYF. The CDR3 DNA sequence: TGTGACAGCAGTCAGGACTACGGTATAAGGAGCTCCTACGAGCAGTACTTC.

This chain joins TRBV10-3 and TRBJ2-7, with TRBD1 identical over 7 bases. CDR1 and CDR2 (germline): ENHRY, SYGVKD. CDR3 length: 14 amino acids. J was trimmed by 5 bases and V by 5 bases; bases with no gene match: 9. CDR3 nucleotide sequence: TGTGCCATCAGTCCTAGGGTGCAGGGGGACGAGCAGTACTTC. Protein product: CAISPRVQGDEQYF.

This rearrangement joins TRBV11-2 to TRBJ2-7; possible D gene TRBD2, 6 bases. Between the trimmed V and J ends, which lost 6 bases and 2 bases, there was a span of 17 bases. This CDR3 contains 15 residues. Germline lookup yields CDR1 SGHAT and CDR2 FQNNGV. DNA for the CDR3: TGTGCCAGCAGTCCCGGTGGGACTCTACCCTACGAGCAGTACTTC. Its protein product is CASSPGGTLPYEQYF.

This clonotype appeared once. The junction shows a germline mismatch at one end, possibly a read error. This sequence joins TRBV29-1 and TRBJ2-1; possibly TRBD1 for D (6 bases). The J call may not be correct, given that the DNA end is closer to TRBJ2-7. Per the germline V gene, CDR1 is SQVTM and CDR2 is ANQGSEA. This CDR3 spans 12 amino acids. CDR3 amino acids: CSVEQGYNEQYF. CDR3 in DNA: TGCAGTGTTGAACAGGGATACAATGAGCAGTACTTC.

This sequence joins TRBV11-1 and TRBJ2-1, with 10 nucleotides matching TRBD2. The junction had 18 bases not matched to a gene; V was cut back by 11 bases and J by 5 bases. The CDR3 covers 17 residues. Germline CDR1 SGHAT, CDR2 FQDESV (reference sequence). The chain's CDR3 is CACSLGLAGEVDNEQFF. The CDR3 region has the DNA TGTGCCTGTAGCCTGGGGCTAGCGGGAGAAGTTGACAATGAGCAGTTCTTC.

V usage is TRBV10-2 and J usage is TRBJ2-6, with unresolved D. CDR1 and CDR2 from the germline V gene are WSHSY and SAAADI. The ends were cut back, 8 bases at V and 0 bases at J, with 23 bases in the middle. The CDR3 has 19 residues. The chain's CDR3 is CASGVLPVGSLSGANVLTF. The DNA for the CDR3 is TGCGCCAGCGGTGTCCTCCCAGTGGGCTCTCTCTCTGGGGCCAACGTCCTGACTTTC.

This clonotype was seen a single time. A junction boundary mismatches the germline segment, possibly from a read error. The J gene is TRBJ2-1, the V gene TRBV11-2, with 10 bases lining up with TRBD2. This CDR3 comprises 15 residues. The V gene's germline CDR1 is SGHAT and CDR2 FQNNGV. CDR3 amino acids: CANSVGTSGTNEQFF. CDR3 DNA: TGTGCCAACAGCGTAGGCACTAGCGGGACTAATGAGCAGTTCTTC.

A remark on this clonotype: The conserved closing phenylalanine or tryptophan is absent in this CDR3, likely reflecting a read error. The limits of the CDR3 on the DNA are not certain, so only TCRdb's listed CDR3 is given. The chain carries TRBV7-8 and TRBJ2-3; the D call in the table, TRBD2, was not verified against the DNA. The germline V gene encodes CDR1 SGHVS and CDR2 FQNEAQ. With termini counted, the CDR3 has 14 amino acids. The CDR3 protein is CASSLAAGAPAQYL.

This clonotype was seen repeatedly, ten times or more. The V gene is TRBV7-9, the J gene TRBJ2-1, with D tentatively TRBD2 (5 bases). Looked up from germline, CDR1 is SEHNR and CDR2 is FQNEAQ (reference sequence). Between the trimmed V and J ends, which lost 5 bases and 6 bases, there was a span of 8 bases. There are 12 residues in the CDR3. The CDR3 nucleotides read TGTGCCAGCAGCACTACTAGCAATGAGCAGTTCTTC. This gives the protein CASSTTSNEQFF.